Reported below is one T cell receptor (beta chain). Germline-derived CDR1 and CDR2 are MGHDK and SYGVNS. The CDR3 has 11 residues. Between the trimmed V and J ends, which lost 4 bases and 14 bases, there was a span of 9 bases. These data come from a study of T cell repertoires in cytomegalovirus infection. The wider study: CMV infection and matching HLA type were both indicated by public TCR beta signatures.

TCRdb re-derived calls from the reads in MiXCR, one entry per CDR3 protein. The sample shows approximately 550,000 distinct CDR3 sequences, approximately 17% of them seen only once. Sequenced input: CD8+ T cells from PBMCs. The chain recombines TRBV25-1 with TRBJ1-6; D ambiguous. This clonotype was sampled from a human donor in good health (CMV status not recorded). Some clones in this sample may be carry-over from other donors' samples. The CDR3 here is CASSGAAALHF. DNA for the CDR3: TGTGCCAGCAGTGGAGCCGCAGCCCTCCACTTT.